This T cell receptor beta chain was recovered during a study of T cell repertoires in cytomegalovirus infection. Study-wide findings and caveats: Carriers of CMV and the relevant HLA type were discriminated by public TCR beta frequency.

With regard to this clonotype: Its antigen is not known.

V was clipped by 3 bases and J by 14 bases; unmatched bases: 9. The CDR3 is made up of 13 amino acids. Germline V gene lookup returns CDR1 ENHRY and CDR2 SYGVKD. Via MiXCR, TCRdb re-called the reads, giving one row per CDR3 protein. The table records about 130,000 distinct CDR3 sequences, roughly a quarter of them present only once. The TCR sequence derives from a human donor in good health (CMV status not recorded). Some clones in this sample may be carry-over from other donors' samples. The chain is built from TRBV10-3 and TRBJ1-1; 10 bases agree with TRBD1. Sequencing used PBMCs, sequenced either directly or after in vitro stimulation (not recorded which). The CDR3 coding sequence is TGTGCCATCAGTGATCAGACAGGGGGCCTCGGATTCTTT. It yields the protein CAISDQTGGLGFF.